The 22 T cell receptor beta chains below all came from one sample that was sequenced in a study of shared clonotypes between healthy human individuals. Clones were sequenced by immunoSEQ multiplex PCR, and TCRdb holds only the in-frame ones, with some missing. The table shows 850,000 to 1,200,000 clones, with under 80% occurring only once. Sequenced sample: memory CD4+ T cells sorted from blood. Subset reported: CD45RA-negative fraction. The origin of the receptors is a man aged 18 to 30 in good health.

The chain employs TRBV6-5 and TRBJ1-3, with D possibly matching TRBD1 (6 bases). The germline gives CDR1 MNHEY, CDR2 SVGAGI. The CDR3 is 16 residues long. Trimming removed 4 bases from V and 2 bases from J, with 15 bases in between. This CDR3 is CASSSTKSGAGNTIYF. The CDR3 DNA follows: TGTGCCAGCAGTTCCACAAAATCAGGGGCTGGAAACACCATATATTTT.

This clone was seen a few times. The rearrangement links TRBV11-2 to TRBJ2-3, with D tentatively TRBD2 (5 bases). The V and J ends lost 1 base and 2 bases respectively, with 10 bases between them. Germline CDR1 SGHAT, CDR2 FQNNGV. This CDR3 comprises 15 residues. The CDR3 DNA sequence: TGTGCCAGCAGCTTAGGAGGGCTGATCACAGATACGCAGTATTTT. Protein: CASSLGGLITDTQYF.

The chain uses TRBV19 and TRBJ2-1; D unclear. This CDR3 spans 15 amino acids. The V gene lost 0 bases and the J gene lost 2 bases, with 8 bases spanning the gap. The germline V gene has CDR1 LNHDA and CDR2 SQIVND (reference sequence). The chain's CDR3 is CASSIEGNAYNEQFF. For the CDR3, the DNA is TGTGCCAGTAGTATAGAAGGCAACGCCTACAATGAGCAGTTCTTC.

The V gene is TRBV4-3, the J gene TRBJ2-5; TRBD1 matches at 10 bases. J lost 7 bases, V lost 0 bases, and 5 bases had no gene match. The germline V gene encodes CDR1 LGHNA and CDR2 YSLEER. The CDR3 covers 15 residues. In nucleotides, the CDR3 is TGCGCCAGCAGCCAAGATCCGAGACAGGGGGCGACCCAGTACTTC. Translating it yields CASSQDPRQGATQYF.

CDR3 DNA: TGCGCCAGCAGCCTCGATATGCGGGCGGGGACTGAAGCTTTCTTT. This encodes CASSLDMRAGTEAFF. V usage is TRBV5-1 and J usage is TRBJ1-1; D gene ambiguous. CDR1 and CDR2 from the germline V gene are SGHRS and YFSETQ. The germline V and J ends were trimmed by 4 bases and 5 bases, with 18 bases remaining between them. This CDR3 has 15 amino acids.

This clone was picked up one time. The chain employs TRBV2 and TRBJ2-1; D tentatively reads TRBD1 or TRBD2 (5 bases each). This CDR3 has 13 residues. Germline V lookup: CDR1 SNHLY, CDR2 FYNNEI. The V and J ends lost 8 bases and 4 bases respectively, with 12 bases between them. CDR3 sequence reads: CASEGNLYNEQFF. The CDR3 DNA reads TGTGCCAGCGAGGGGAACCTATACAATGAGCAGTTCTTC.

This clone was found a few times. The chain couples TRBV6-1 to TRBJ2-3; D assignment may be TRBD1 or TRBD2 (5 bases each). Germline CDR1 reads MNHNS; CDR2 reads SASEGT. V was pared by 1 base and J by 1 base, with 6 bases between. The CDR3 spans 14 residues. CDR3 coding DNA: TGTGCCAGCAGTGAAGTGGGGGGCACAGATACGCAGTATTTT. Its translation is CASSEVGGTDTQYF.

V gene TRBV5-4 combines with J gene TRBJ2-1; D possibly corresponds to TRBD2 (6 bases). Germline CDR1 is SGHNT and CDR2 is YYREEE (reference sequence). This CDR3 region has 18 residues. Trimming stripped 3 bases from V and 2 bases from J, with 21 bases between. CDR3 amino acids: CASSSRVYGSGPYNEQFF. CDR3 DNA: TGTGCCAGCAGCTCCCGGGTTTACGGGAGTGGCCCCTACAATGAGCAGTTCTTC.

The chain combines TRBV29-1 with TRBJ1-4; 7 positions match TRBD1. Germline V gene lookup returns CDR1 SQVTM and CDR2 ANQGSEA. This CDR3 spans 13 amino acids. V lost 5 bases to trimming and J lost 3 bases; unmatched junction nucleotides: 3. The CDR3 region is CSVRGGPNEKLFF. Here the CDR3 DNA reads TGCAGCGTTCGAGGGGGCCCTAATGAAAAACTGTTTTTT.

This chain connects TRBV5-4 to TRBJ1-2; 9 bases match TRBD1. The V segment lost 0 bases and the J segment 1 base; nucleotides outside the gene matches: 4. CDR3 size: 16 residues. Germline V gene sequence: CDR1 SGHNT, CDR2 YYREEE (reference sequence). Here the CDR3 reads CASSLARTGDNYGYTF. The CDR3 DNA is TGTGCCAGCAGCTTGGCGAGGACAGGGGATAACTATGGCTACACCTTC.

The CDR3 DNA reads TGTGCCAGCAGCGTATACGACTATGGCTACACCTTC. This sequence encodes CASSVYDYGYTF. The chain couples TRBV9 to TRBJ1-2, with D unresolved. Germline V gives CDR1 SGDLS, CDR2 YYNGEE. CDR3 size: 12 residues. V was trimmed by 1 base and J by 3 bases, leaving 4 bases between them.

The genes are TRBV4-1 and TRBJ2-2; D may be TRBD2 (5 bases). The V gene's germline CDR1 is MGHRA and CDR2 YSYEKL. The CDR3 has 15 residues. Trimming stripped 0 bases from V and 3 bases from J, with 8 bases between. The CDR3 sequence: CASSQDAGYTGELFF. The CDR3 bases are TGCGCCAGCAGCCAAGATGCGGGTTACACCGGGGAGCTGTTTTTT.

CDR3 loop: CSAEGDYEQYF. CDR3 sequence (DNA): TGCAGTGCCGAGGGGGACTACGAGCAGTACTTC. The chain employs TRBV20-1 and TRBJ2-7; D perhaps matches TRBD1 (6 bases). The CDR3 sequence is 11 residues long. Between the trimmed V and J ends, which lost 6 bases and 3 bases, there was a span of 9 bases. Germline V gives CDR1 DFQATT, CDR2 SNEGSKA (reference sequence).

This sequence joins TRBV2 and TRBJ2-5; D not certain. The CDR3 is 11 amino acids. Germline values: CDR1 SNHLY, CDR2 FYNNEI. V was cut by 7 bases and J by 5 bases, with 8 bases left in between. CDR3 DNA sequence: TGTGCCAGCACCGTACATGAGACCCAGTACTTC. This gives the protein CASTVHETQYF.

V is TRBV25-1 and J is TRBJ2-3, with D perhaps TRBD1 (5 bases). The germline gives CDR1 MGHDK, CDR2 SYGVNS. Trimming left V 4 bases short and J 0 bases short, with 11 bases between. This CDR3 has 15 residues. CDR3 coding DNA: TGTGCCAGCAGTGGGGGCTTTACTAGCACAGATACGCAGTATTTT. Its protein product is CASSGGFTSTDTQYF.

The table lists this clone with a few counts. V gene TRBV5-4 combines with J gene TRBJ2-1; tentative D call: TRBD2 (6 bases). V shed 3 bases and J shed 7 bases, with 17 bases lying between them. The CDR3 extends over 15 amino acids. Per germline, CDR1 SGHNT and CDR2 YYREEE (reference sequence). For the CDR3, the DNA is TGTGCCAGCAGCTATGACTCGGGGGTTTTTAATGAGCAGTTCTTC. Translating it yields CASSYDSGVFNEQFF.

CDR3: CASSLEQTYGYTF. The CDR3 nucleotides read TGCGCCAGCAGCTTGGAACAGACCTATGGCTACACCTTC. The chain recombines TRBV5-1 with TRBJ1-2; the D is unclear. Trimming removed 0 bases at V and 4 bases at J, with 7 bases between. This CDR3 contains 13 residues. Germline CDR1 SGHRS, CDR2 YFSETQ.

V is TRBV6-1 and J is TRBJ1-2; TRBD1 matches 8 bases. The CDR3 has 13 amino acids. The junction had 9 bases not matched to a gene; V was cut back by 7 bases and J by 8 bases. Germline V lookup: CDR1 MNHNS, CDR2 SASEGT. The CDR3, as DNA: TGTGCCAGCACCTTCTTGGACAGGGAAGGCTACACCTTC. Protein sequence: CASTFLDREGYTF.

The CDR3, as DNA: TGTGCCAGTTCGAGCAGCCAACCGGGGGAGACCCAGTACTTC. Protein: CASSSSQPGETQYF. This rearrangement joins TRBV7-2 to TRBJ2-5; weak D call: TRBD2 (5 bases). The CDR3 runs to 14 residues. CDR1 is SGHTA and CDR2 is FQGNSA in the germline V gene. Trimming cost V 9 bases and J 5 bases, with 19 bases left between them.

Concerning this clone: This specimen includes other DNA sequences encoding the same CDR3. The chain carries TRBV29-1 and TRBJ1-5, with TRBD1 as a possible D gene (6 bases). V was pared by 4 bases and J by 1 base, with 11 bases between. The CDR3 is 14 amino acids. CDR1 is SQVTM and CDR2 is ANQGSEA in the germline V gene. The DNA for the CDR3 is TGCAGCGTTGTTGTGGGGGCGAGCAATCAGCCCCAGCATTTT. It translates to CSVVVGASNQPQHF.

The chain is built from TRBV5-4 and TRBJ2-6; D is unclear. The CDR3 has 15 amino acids. Germline loops: CDR1 SGHNT, CDR2 YYREEE (reference sequence). Trimming stripped 0 bases from V and 3 bases from J, with 7 bases between. The CDR3 nucleotides are TGTGCCAGCAGCTTGGCGGACGTTGGGGCCAACGTCCTGACTTTC. Residues: CASSLADVGANVLTF.

V is TRBV4-1 and J is TRBJ1-4; 7 bases match TRBD1. This CDR3 is 17 amino acids long. Germline values: CDR1 MGHRA, CDR2 YSYEKL. Trimming cost V 0 bases and J 8 bases; bases outside gene matches: 12. The CDR3, as DNA: TGCGCCAGCAGCCAAGAAAGGAGGGGGCAGGGGGGAGAAAAACTGTTTTTT. It is translated as CASSQERRGQGGEKLFF.